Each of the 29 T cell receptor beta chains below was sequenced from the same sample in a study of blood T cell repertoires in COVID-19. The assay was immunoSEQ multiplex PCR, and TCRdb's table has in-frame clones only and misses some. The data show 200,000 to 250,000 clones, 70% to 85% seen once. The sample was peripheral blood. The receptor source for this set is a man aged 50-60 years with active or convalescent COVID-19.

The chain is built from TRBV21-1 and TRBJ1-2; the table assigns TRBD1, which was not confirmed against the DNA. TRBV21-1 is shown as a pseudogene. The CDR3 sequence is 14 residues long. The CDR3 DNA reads TGTGCCTGCCTGCCGGGACAGTTTTATTATGGCTACACCTTC. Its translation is CACLPGQFYYGYTF.

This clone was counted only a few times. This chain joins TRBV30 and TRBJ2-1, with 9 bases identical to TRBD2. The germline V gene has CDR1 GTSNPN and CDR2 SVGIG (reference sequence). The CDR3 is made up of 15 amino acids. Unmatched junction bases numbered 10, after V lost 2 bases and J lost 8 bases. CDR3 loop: CAWSSPAGGYHEQFF. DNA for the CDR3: TGTGCCTGGAGTTCCCCAGCGGGAGGTTACCATGAGCAGTTCTTC.

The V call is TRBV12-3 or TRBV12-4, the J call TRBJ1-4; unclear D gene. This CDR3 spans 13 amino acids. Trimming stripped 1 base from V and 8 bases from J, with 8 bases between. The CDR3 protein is CASSLGGGEKLFF. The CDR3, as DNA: TGTGCCAGCAGTTTAGGGGGAGGGGAAAAACTGTTTTTT.

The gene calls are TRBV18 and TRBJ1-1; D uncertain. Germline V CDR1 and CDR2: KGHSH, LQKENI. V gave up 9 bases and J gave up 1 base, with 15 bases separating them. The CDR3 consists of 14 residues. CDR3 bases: TGTGCCAGTTCCCGAGGGAGGGCGAACACTGAAGCTTTCTTT. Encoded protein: CASSRGRANTEAFF. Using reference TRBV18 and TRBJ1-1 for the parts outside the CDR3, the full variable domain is NAGVMQNPRHLVRRRGQEARLRCSPMKGHSHVYWYRQLPEEGLKFMVYLQKENIIDESGMPKERFSAEFPKEGPSILRIQQVVRGDSAAYFCASSRGRANTEAFFGQGTRLTVV.

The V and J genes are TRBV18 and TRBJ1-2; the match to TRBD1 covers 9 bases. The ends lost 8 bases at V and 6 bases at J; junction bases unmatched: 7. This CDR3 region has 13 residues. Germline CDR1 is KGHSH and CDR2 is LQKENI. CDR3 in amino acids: CASDETGGNGYTF. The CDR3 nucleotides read TGTGCCAGCGACGAGACAGGGGGTAATGGCTACACCTTC.

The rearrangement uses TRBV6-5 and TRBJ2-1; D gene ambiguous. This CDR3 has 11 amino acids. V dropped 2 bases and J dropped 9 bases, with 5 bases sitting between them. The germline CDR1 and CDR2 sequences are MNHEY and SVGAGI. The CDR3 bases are TGTGCCAGCAGTTACGTCGGTGAGCAGTTCTTC. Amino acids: CASSYVGEQFF.

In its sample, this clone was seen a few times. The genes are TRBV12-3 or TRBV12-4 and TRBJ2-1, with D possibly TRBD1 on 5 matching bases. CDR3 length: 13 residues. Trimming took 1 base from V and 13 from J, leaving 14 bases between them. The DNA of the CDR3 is TGTGCCAGCAGTTTAGATCCCACAGGCGGACAGTTCTTC. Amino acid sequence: CASSLDPTGGQFF.

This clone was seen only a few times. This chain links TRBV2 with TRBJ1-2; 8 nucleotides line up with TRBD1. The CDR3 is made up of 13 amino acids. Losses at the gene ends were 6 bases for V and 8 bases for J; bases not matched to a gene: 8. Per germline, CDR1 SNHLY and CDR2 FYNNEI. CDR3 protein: CASSLTGVEGYTF. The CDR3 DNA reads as TGTGCCAGCAGCTTGACAGGGGTGGAGGGCTACACCTTC.

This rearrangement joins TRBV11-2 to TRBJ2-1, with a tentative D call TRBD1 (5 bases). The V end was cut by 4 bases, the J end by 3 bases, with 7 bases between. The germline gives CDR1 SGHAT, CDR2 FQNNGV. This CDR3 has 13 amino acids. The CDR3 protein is CASSSDSYNEQFF. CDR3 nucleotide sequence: TGTGCCAGCAGCTCCGACAGCTACAATGAGCAGTTCTTC.

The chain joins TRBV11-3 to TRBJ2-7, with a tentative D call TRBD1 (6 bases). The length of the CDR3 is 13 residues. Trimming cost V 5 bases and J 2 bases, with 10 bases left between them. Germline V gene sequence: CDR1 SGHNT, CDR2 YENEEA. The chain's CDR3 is CASSGGSTYEQYF. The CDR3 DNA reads TGTGCCAGCAGCGGGGGCAGCACCTACGAGCAGTACTTC.

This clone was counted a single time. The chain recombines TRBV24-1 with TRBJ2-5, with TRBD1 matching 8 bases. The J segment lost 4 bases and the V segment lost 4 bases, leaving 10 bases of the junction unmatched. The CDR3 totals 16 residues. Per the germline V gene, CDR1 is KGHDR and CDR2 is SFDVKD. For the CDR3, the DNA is TGTGCCACCAGTGAAGGACAGGGAGGATGGTTAGAGACCCAGTACTTC. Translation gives CATSEGQGGWLETQYF.

The CDR3: CASSLAGKPDTGELFF. In nucleotides, the CDR3 is TGCGCCAGCAGCTTGGCGGGTAAACCCGACACCGGGGAGCTGTTTTTT. The genes are TRBV5-1 and TRBJ2-2; the D is unclear. From germline, CDR1 is SGHRS and CDR2 YFSETQ. The CDR3 spans 16 residues. V lost 0 bases to trimming and J lost 3 bases, with 12 bases between them.

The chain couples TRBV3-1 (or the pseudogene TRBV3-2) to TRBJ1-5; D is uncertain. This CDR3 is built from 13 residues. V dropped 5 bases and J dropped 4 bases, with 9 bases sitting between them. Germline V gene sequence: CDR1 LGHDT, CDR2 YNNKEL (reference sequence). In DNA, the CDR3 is TGTGCCAGCAGCGGGCAGCTAAATCAGCCCCAGCATTTT. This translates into CASSGQLNQPQHF.

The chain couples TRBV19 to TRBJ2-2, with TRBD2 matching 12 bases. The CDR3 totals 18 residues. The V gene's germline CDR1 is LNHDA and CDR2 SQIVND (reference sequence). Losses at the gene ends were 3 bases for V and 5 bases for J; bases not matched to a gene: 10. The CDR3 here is CASSIWPLAGGRTGELFF. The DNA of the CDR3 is TGTGCCAGTAGTATTTGGCCCCTAGCGGGGGGGCGGACCGGGGAGCTGTTTTTT.

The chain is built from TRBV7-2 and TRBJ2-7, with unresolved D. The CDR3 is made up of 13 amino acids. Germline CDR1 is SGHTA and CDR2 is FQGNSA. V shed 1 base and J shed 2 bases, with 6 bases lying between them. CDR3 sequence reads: CASSLGSAYEQYF. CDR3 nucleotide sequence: TGTGCCAGCAGCTTAGGTTCAGCCTACGAGCAGTACTTC. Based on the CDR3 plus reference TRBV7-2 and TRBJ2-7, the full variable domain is GAGVSQSPSNKVTEKGKDVELRCDPISGHTALYWYRQSLGQGLEFLIYFQGNSAPDKSGLPSDRFSAERTGGSVSTLTIQRTQQEDSAVYLCASSLGSAYEQYFGPGTRLTVT.

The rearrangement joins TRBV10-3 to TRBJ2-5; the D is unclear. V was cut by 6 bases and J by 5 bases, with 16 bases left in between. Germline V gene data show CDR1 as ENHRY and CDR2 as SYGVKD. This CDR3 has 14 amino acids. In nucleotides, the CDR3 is TGTGCCATCAGCCTTTCTAGGAATCAGGAGACCCAGTACTTC. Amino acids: CAISLSRNQETQYF.

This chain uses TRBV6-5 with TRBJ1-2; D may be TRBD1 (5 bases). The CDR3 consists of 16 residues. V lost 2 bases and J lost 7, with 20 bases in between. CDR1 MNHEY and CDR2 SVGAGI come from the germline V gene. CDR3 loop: CASSYTGGGEGVGYTF. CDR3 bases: TGTGCCAGCAGTTACACGGGGGGTGGGGAGGGTGTTGGCTACACCTTC.

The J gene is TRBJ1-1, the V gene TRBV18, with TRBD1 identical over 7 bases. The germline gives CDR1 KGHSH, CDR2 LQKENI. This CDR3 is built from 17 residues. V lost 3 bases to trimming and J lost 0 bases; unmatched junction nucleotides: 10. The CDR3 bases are TGTGCCAGCTCACCTCACGCTACAGGGGAGGTGAACACTGAAGCTTTCTTT. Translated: CASSPHATGEVNTEAFF.

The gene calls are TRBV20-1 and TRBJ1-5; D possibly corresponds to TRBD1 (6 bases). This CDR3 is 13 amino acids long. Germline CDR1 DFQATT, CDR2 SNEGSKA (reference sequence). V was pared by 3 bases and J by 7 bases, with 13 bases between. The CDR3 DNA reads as TGCAGTGCTAGTTATCAGGGGTTGCAGCCCCAGCATTTT. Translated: CSASYQGLQPQHF.

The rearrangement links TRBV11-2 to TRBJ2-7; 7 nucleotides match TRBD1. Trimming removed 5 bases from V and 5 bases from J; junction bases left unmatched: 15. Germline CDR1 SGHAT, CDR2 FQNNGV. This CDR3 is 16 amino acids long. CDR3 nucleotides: TGTGCCAGCAGCACCCCCCGGTGGGACAGTGTCAACGAGCAGTACGTC. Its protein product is CASSTPRWDSVNEQYV.

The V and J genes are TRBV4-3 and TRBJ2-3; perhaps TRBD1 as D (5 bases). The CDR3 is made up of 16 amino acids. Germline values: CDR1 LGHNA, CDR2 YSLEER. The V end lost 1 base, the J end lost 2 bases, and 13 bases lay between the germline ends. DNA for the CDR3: TGCGCCAGCAGCCAAGGAACCCAGGGTTTCACAGATACGCAGTATTTT. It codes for CASSQGTQGFTDTQYF.

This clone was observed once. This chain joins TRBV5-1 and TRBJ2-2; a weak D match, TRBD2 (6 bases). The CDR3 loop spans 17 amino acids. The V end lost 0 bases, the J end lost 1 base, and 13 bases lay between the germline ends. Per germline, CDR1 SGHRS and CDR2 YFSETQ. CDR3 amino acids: CASSLGVSGRNTGELFF. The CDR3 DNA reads TGCGCCAGCAGCTTGGGGGTTAGCGGAAGGAACACCGGGGAGCTGTTTTTT.

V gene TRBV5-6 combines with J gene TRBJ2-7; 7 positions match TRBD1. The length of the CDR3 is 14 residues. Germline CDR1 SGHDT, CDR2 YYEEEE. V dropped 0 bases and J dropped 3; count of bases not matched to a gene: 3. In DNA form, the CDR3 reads TGTGCCAGCAGCTTGGGACAGGGCCTCTACGAGCAGTACTTC. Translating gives CASSLGQGLYEQYF.

The CDR3, as DNA: TGTGCCAGCAGCCGAAACAGGGGGTTAGGCACTGAAGCTTTCTTT. It yields the protein CASSRNRGLGTEAFF. The rearrangement joins TRBV4-2 to TRBJ1-1; 8 positions match TRBD1. Per the germline V gene, CDR1 is LGHNA and CDR2 is YNFKEQ. The ends lost 4 bases at V and 4 bases at J; junction bases unmatched: 8. The CDR3 totals 15 residues.

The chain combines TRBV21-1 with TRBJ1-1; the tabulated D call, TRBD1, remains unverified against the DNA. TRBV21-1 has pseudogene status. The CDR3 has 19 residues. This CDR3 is CASSKALTGSGNMNTEAFF. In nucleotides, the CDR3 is TGTGCCAGCAGCAAAGCACTTACAGGGTCTGGAAACATGAACACTGAAGCTTTCTTT.

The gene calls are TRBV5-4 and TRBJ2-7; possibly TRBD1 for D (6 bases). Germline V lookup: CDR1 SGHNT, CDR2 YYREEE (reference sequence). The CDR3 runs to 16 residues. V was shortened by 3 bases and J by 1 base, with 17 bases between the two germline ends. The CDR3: CASSSSSWDTSYEQYF. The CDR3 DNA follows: TGTGCCAGCAGCTCGTCGAGTTGGGACACTTCCTACGAGCAGTACTTC.

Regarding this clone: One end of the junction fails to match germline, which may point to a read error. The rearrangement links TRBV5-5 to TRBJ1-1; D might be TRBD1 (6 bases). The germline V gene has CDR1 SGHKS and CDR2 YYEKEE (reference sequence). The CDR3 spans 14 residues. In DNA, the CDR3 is TGTGCCAGCAACTTGAGGGGGTCGGGCACTGAAGCTTTCTTT. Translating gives CASNLRGSGTEAFF.

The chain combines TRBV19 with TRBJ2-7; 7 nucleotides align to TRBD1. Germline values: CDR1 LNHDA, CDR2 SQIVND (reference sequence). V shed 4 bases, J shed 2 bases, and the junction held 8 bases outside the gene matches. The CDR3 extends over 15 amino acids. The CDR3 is CASSKDRALTYEQYF. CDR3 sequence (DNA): TGTGCCAGTAGTAAAGACAGGGCCCTGACCTACGAGCAGTACTTC.

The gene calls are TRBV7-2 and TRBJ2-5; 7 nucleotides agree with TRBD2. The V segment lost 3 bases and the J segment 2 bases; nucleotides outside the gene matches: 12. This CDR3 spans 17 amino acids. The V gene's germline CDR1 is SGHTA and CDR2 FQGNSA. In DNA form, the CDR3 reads TGTGCCAGCAGCTTCCGGGCGGTGGCTAGCGGACAAGAGACCCAGTACTTC. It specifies CASSFRAVASGQETQYF.